This note documents a single TCR beta chain sequence. It has no known antigen specificity. Within one base of it there is no much larger clone, and no base qualities were kept. The sample comes from a study of memory B cells and T cells in multiple sclerosis (dated by TCRdb to the late 2010s). In terms of the full investigation: In multiple sclerosis patients, the study set the TCR beta repertoires of autoproliferating peripheral T cells against those of T cells infiltrating brain lesions. A couple of multiple sclerosis patients, for whom either brain lesions at autopsy or brain-infiltrating cells from biopsy were available, were included in TCR sequencing.

Broader findings and caveats from the paper: Clone-set sizes differed between compartments, which influenced counts of shared clonotypes and required normalization.

According to the germline V gene, CDR1 reads SGHDT and CDR2 reads YYEEEE. The CDR3 numbers 14 residues from cysteine through phenylalanine. Of all the DNA, just the CDR3 is kept, 42 bases in frame from base 1. Clipping removes 1 base from V and 7 bases from J, with 6 as the unmatched junction base count. Using the immunoSEQ Platform, TCRbeta CDR3 regions were amplified from extracted genomic DNA. The immunoSEQ assay combined multiplex PCR with high-throughput sequencing and a vendor bioinformatics pipeline. In the original analysis: Non-productive sequences and CDR3s shorter than 4 amino acids were excluded, and clonotype frequencies were recalculated for each sample. In immunoSEQ Analyzer 2.0, a clonotype counted as shared when the CDR3 amino acid, V gene and J gene sequences were identical. Repertoire overlap was normalized by dividing shared clonotype counts by the product of both clone-set sizes, with the result scaled by 1000 into arbitrary units. As stored in TCRdb, this immuneACCESS dataset retains in-frame rearrangements with V and J assigned. A fraction of the clones does not appear; measured against another copy, unresolved V genes explain less than half of the discrepancy, and the remainder lacks a known reason. The D gene and trimming were derived from the DNA, and the V and J assignments and clone size from that table. The sample contains some 49,000 clones, almost 85% of them found a single time. The ten largest clones take up 0.9% to 1.4% of the sample.

After CFSE-labeled PBMCs were cultured without a stimulus, the autoproliferating (CFSEdim) and non-proliferating (CFSEhi) T cell fractions were sequenced separately. A total of fewer than 6x10^7 CFSE-labeled PBMCs were cultured for 7 days without stimulus, and replicate wells were then pooled. PBMCs were labeled with around 0.45 uM CFSE and were cultured without exogenous stimuli in serum-free AIM-V medium. Before use, PBMCs were isolated by Ficoll density gradient centrifugation and cryopreserved. Using a FACSAria III, live 7-AAD-negative cells were sorted, then washed with PBS and stored frozen at -80 degrees C as dry pellets.

The TCR comes from a human donor with multiple sclerosis. The source material was PBMCs from blood kept in culture. The rearrangement joined TRBV5-6 to TRBJ1-2; 8 bases in the middle match TRBD1. The CDR3 region reads CASSLNRGRGGYTF. At the DNA level, the sequence is TGTGCCAGCAGCTTGAACAGGGGGAGGGGTGGCTACACCTTC.